This T cell receptor (beta chain) was sequenced during a study of shared clonotypes between healthy human individuals. In germline, CDR1 is MNHEY, CDR2 SMNVEV (reference sequence). V lost 4 bases, J lost 4 bases, and 6 bases stayed unmatched. The CDR3 consists of 15 residues. Using immunoSEQ multiplex PCR, the repertoire was profiled, and TCRdb retains in-frame clones only, with some absent. The sample lists about 1.4 million clones, roughly 96% occurring once. This clone was observed a single time. Its antigen is not known. Study outcomes and limitations: Despite large depth, rarefaction showed incomplete sorted-subset sequencing.

The chain is built from TRBV27 and TRBJ1-5, with TRBD1 matching 8 bases. The sequencing input was naive CD4+ T cells sorted from blood. Subset defined: CD45RA+ positively selected. This clonotype was obtained from a man aged 30-40 years in good health. CDR3 sequence reads: CASSSIQGVNQPQHF. DNA for the CDR3: TGTGCCAGCAGTTCGATACAGGGGGTTAATCAGCCCCAGCATTTT.